The 7 T cell receptor beta chains given below trace back to one sample, sequenced in a study of blood T cell repertoires in COVID-19. TCRdb's copy holds only in-frame clones and misses some; the assay was immunoSEQ multiplex PCR. The sample yields around 170,000 clones, roughly four fifths seen once. Sequences were obtained from peripheral blood. Receptors were obtained from a woman aged 40 to 50 with acute or convalescent COVID-19.

This chain links TRBV27 with TRBJ1-4, with a possible D match to TRBD1 (5 bases). This CDR3 is 14 amino acids long. The germline CDR1 and CDR2 sequences are MNHEY and SMNVEV (reference sequence). Trimming took 1 base from V and 5 from J, leaving 8 bases between them. The CDR3 DNA reads TGTGCCAGCAGTTTATTAGGGGAAAATGAAAAACTGTTTTTT. This encodes CASSLLGENEKLFF.

J is TRBJ2-7 and V is TRBV9; 8 nucleotides match TRBD1. The CDR3 length is 14 residues. V lost 4 bases, J lost 3 bases, and 6 bases stayed unmatched. Looked up from germline, CDR1 is SGDLS and CDR2 is YYNGEE. CDR3 in DNA: TGTGCCAGCAGCAGGACAGGGACAGGCTACGAGCAGTACTTC. Encoded protein: CASSRTGTGYEQYF.

The chain combines TRBV7-3 with TRBJ2-3, with D possibly matching TRBD1 (7 bases). CDR3 length: 16 residues. V was trimmed by 5 bases and J by 2 bases, leaving 17 bases between them. The germline CDR1 and CDR2 sequences are SGHTA and FQGTGA. The CDR3: CASSLVGGQITDTQYF. Written as DNA, the CDR3 is TGTGCCAGCAGCCTCGTCGGGGGACAGATCACAGATACGCAGTATTTT.

The CDR3 nucleotides are TGCGCCAGCAGCATCTCCGGGACAGCCACAAACGACCGCTACACCTTC. It is translated as CASSISGTATNDRYTF. The rearrangement joins TRBV5-1 to TRBJ1-2; TRBD1 agrees at 7 bases. The trim removed 4 bases at V and 9 bases at J, leaving 18 bases unmatched. Looked up from germline, CDR1 is SGHRS and CDR2 is YFSETQ. This CDR3 has 16 residues.

V gene TRBV18 combines with J gene TRBJ2-7, with TRBD1 matching over 10 bases. J lost 2 bases, V lost 3 bases, and 4 bases had no gene match. The CDR3 sequence is 15 residues long. Germline V gives CDR1 KGHSH, CDR2 LQKENI. The chain's CDR3 is CASSPRTGGTYEQYF. The CDR3 nucleotides read TGTGCCAGCTCACCCCGGACAGGGGGGACCTACGAGCAGTACTTC.

This chain joins TRBV28 and TRBJ2-7; the match to TRBD2 covers 7 bases. Looked up from germline, CDR1 is MDHEN and CDR2 is SYDVKM. V shed 8 bases, J shed 6 bases, and the junction held 13 bases outside the gene matches. The CDR3 extends over 14 amino acids. CDR3 protein: CASSGRSGLLEQYF. The CDR3, as DNA: TGTGCCAGCTCGGGTCGTAGCGGGTTACTCGAGCAGTACTTC.

This chain joins TRBV5-1 and TRBJ1-2; perhaps TRBD1 as D (6 bases). The CDR3 spans 14 residues. Germline V gene data show CDR1 as SGHRS and CDR2 as YFSETQ. V lost 3 bases, J lost 0 bases, and 9 bases lay in between. CDR3 nucleotides: TGCGCCAGCAGCTCAGGGGATTCTAACTATGGCTACACCTTC. As protein: CASSSGDSNYGYTF. Combining the CDR3 with reference TRBV5-1 and TRBJ1-2 gives the whole variable domain KAGVTQTPRYLIKTRGQQVTLSCSPISGHRSVSWYQQTPGQGLQFLFEYFSETQRNKGNFPGRFSGRQFSNSRSEMNVSTLELGDSALYLCASSSGDSNYGYTFGSGTRLTVV.